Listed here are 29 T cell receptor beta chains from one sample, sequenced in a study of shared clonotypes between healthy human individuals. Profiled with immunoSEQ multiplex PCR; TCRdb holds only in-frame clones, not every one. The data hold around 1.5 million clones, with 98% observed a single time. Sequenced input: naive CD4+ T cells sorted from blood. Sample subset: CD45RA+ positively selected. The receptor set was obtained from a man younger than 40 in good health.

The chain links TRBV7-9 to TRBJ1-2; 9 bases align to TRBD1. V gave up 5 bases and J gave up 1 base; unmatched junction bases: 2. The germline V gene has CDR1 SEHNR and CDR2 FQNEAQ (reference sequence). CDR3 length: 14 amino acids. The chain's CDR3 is CASSRTGVNYGYTF. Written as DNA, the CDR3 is TGTGCCAGCAGCCGGACAGGGGTTAACTATGGCTACACCTTC.

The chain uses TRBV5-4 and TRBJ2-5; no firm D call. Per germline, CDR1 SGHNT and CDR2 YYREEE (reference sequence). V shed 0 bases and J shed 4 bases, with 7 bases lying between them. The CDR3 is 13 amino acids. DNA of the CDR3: TGTGCCAGCAGCTTGGGTATGGGAGAGACCCAGTACTTC. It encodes CASSLGMGETQYF. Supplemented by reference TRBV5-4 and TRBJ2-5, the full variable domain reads ETGVTQSPTHLIKTRGQQVTLRCSSQSGHNTVSWYQQALGQGPQFIFQYYREEENGRGNFPPRFSGLQFPNYSSELNVNALELDDSALYLCASSLGMGETQYFGPGTRLLVL.

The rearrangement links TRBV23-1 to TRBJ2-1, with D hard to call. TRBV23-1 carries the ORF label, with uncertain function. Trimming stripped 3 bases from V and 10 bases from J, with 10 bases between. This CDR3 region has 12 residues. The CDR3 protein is CASSHVNIEQFF. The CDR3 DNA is TGCGCCAGCAGTCATGTAAATATAGAGCAGTTCTTC.

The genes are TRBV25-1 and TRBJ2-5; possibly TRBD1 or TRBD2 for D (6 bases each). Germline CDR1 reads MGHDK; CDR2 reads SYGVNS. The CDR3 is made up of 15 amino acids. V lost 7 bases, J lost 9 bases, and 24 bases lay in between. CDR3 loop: CASTSDSFAGGAQYF. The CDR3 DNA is TGTGCCAGCACCTCGGACAGCTTCGCCGGAGGGGCCCAGTACTTC.

The CDR3 DNA sequence: TGTGCCAGCAGTTTTCGGGCTAGCGGGAGGGCCTACGAGCAGTACTTC. It yields the protein CASSFRASGRAYEQYF. The chain joins TRBV27 to TRBJ2-7; 12 positions match TRBD2. The length of the CDR3 is 16 residues. Trimming at V came to 3 bases and at J to 2 bases, leaving 5 bases not matched to a gene. CDR1 is MNHEY and CDR2 is SMNVEV in the germline V gene (reference sequence).

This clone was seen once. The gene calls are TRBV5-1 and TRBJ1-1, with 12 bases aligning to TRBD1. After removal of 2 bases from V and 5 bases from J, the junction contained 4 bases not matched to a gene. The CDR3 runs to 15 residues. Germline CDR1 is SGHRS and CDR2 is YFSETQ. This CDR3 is CASSFRDRGLTEAFF. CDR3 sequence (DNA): TGCGCCAGCAGCTTCCGGGACAGGGGGCTTACTGAAGCTTTCTTT.

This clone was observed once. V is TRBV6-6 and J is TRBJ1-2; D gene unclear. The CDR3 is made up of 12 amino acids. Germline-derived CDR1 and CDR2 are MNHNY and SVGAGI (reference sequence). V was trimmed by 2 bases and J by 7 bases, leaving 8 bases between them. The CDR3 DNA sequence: TGTGCCAGCAGTTACAGGGATCGTGGCTACACCTTC. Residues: CASSYRDRGYTF.

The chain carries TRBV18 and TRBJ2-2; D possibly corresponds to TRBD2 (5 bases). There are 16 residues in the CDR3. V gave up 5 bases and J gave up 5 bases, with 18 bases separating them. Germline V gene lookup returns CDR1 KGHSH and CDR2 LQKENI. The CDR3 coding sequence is TGTGCCAGCTCAGCAACCCTGTCGGGGTTGACCGGGGAGCTGTTTTTT. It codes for CASSATLSGLTGELFF.

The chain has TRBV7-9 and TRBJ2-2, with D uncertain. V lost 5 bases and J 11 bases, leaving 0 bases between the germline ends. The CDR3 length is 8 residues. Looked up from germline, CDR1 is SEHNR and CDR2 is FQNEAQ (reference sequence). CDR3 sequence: CASSELFF. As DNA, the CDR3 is TGTGCCAGCAGCGAGCTGTTTTTT.

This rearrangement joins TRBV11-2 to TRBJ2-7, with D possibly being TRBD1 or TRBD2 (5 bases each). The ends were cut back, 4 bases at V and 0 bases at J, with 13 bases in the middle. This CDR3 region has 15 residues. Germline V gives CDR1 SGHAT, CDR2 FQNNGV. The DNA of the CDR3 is TGTGCCAGCAGCTCTTACCGGGGCCTCTCCTACGAGCAGTACTTC. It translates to CASSSYRGLSYEQYF.

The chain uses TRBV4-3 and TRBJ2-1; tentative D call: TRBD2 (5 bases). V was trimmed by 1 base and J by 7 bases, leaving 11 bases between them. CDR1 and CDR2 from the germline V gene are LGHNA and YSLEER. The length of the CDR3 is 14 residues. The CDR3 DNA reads TGCGCCAGCAGCCAAGTGCTAGCCTCTAATGAGCAGTTCTTC. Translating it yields CASSQVLASNEQFF.

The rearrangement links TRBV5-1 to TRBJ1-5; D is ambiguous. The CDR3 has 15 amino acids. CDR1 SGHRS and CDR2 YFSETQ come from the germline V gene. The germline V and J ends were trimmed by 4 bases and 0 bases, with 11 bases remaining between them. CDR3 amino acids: CASSSTPNSNQPQHF. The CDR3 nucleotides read TGCGCCAGCAGCAGTACTCCAAATAGCAATCAGCCCCAGCATTTT.

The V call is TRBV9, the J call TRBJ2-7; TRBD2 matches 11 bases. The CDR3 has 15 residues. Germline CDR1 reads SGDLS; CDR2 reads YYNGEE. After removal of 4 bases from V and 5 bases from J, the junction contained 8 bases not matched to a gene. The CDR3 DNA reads TGTGCCAGCAGCCCCCTAGCGGGAGGACGGAACGAGCAGTACTTC. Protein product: CASSPLAGGRNEQYF.

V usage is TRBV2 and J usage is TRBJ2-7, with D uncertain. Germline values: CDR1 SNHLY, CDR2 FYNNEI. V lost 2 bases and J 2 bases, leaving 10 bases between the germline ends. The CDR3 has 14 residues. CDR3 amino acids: CASSESPEAYEQYF. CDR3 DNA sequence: TGTGCCAGCAGTGAAAGCCCCGAAGCCTACGAGCAGTACTTC.

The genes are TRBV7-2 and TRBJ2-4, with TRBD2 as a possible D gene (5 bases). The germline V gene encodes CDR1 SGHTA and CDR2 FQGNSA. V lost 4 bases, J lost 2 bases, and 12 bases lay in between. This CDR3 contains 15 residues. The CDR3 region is CASSSPGSPKNIQYF. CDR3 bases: TGTGCCAGCAGCTCCCCGGGATCTCCCAAAAACATTCAGTACTTC.

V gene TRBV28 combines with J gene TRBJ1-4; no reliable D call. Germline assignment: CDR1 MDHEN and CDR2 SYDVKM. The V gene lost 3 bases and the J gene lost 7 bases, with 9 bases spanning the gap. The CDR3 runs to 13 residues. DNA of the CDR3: TGTGCCAGCAGTTTTGTAGTTGGTGAAAAACTGTTTTTT. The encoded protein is CASSFVVGEKLFF.

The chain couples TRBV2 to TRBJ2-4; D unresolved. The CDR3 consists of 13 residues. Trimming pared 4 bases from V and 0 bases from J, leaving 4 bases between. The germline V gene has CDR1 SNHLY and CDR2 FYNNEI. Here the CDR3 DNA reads TGTGCCAGCAGTGGGGTAGCCAAAAACATTCAGTACTTC. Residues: CASSGVAKNIQYF.

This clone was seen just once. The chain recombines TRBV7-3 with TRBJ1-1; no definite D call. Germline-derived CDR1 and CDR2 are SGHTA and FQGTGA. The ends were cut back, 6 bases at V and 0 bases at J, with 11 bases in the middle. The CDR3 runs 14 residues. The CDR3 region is CASSPDSMNTEAFF. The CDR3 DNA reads TGTGCCAGCAGTCCAGATTCGATGAACACTGAAGCTTTCTTT.

CDR3 in DNA: TGTGCCAGCAGCGGCAGGACAGGGGAAGACACTGAAGCTTTCTTT. Its translation is CASSGRTGEDTEAFF. The chain couples TRBV14 to TRBJ1-1, with 9 bases lining up with TRBD1. This CDR3 is 15 amino acids long. The V gene end was trimmed by 5 bases and the J gene end by 3 bases; junction bases not matched to a gene: 7. Germline V CDR1 and CDR2: SGHDN, FVKESK.

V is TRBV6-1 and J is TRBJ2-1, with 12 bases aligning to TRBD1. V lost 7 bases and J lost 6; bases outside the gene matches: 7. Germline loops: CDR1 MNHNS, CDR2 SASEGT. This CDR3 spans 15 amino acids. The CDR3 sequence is CASIVGTGGSNEQFF. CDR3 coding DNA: TGTGCCAGCATAGTCGGGACAGGGGGCTCCAATGAGCAGTTCTTC.

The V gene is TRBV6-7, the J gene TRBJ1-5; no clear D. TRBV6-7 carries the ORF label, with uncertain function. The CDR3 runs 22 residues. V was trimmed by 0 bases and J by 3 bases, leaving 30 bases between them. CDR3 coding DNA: TGTGCCAGCAGTTACTCGACCTTGGATCGACTCCGGGAGGCTCTATTCAATCAGCCCCAGCATTTT. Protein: CASSYSTLDRLREALFNQPQHF.

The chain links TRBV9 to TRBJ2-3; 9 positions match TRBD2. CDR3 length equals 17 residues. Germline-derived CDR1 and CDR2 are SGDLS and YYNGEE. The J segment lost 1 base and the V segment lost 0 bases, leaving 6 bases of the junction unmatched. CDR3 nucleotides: TGTGCCAGCAGCGTAGCTAGACTAGCGGAGCGCACAGATACGCAGTATTTT. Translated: CASSVARLAERTDTQYF.

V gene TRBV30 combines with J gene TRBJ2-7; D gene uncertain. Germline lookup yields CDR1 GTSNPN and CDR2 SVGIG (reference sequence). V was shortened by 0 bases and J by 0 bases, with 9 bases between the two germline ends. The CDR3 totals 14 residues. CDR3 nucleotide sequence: TGTGCCTGGAGTGTACATGTCTCCTCCTACGAGCAGTACTTC. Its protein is CAWSVHVSSYEQYF. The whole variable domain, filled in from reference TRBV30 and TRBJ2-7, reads SQTIHQWPATLVQPVGSPLSLECTVEGTSNPNLYWYRQAAGRGLQLLFYSVGIGQISSEVPQNLSASRPQDRQFILSSKKLLLSDSGFYLCAWSVHVSSYEQYFGPGTRLTVT.

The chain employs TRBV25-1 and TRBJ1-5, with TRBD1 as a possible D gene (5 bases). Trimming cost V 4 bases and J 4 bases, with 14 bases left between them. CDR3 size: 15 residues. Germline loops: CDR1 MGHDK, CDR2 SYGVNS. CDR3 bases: TGTGCCAGCAGTGTCGGTGCAGGGATAAATCAGCCCCAGCATTTT. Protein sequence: CASSVGAGINQPQHF.

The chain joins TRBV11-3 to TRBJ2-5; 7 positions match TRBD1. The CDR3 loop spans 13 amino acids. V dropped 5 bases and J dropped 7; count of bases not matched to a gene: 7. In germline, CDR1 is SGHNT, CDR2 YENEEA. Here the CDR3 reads CASSPDRAGTQYF. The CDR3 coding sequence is TGTGCCAGCAGCCCCGACAGGGCCGGGACCCAGTACTTC.

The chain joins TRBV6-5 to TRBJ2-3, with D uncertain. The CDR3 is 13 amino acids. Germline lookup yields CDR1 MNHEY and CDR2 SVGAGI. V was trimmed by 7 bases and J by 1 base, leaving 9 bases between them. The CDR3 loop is CASITAGTDTQYF. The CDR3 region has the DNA TGTGCCAGCATTACGGCAGGCACAGATACGCAGTATTTT.

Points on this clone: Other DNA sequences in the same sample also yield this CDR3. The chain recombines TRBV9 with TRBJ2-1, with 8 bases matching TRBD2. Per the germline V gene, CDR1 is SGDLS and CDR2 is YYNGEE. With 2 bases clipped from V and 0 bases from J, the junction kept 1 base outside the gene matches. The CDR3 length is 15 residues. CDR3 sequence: CASSVSGVSYNEQFF. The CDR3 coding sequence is TGTGCCAGCAGCGTTAGCGGGGTCTCCTACAATGAGCAGTTCTTC.

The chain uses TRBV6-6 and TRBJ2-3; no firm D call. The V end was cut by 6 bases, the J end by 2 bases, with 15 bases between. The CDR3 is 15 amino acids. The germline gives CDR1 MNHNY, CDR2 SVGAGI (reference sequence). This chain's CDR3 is CASSTHATPTDTQYF. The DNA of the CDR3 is TGTGCCAGCAGCACTCACGCTACCCCCACAGATACGCAGTATTTT.

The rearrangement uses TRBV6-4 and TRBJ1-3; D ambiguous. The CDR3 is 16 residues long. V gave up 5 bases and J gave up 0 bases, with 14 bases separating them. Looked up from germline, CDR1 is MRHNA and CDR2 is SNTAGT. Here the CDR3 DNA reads TGTGCCAGCAGTTCTACACTGCCTCGCTCTGGAAACACCATATATTTT. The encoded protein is CASSSTLPRSGNTIYF.